The present T cell receptor beta chain was sequenced within a study of T cells in Graves' hyperthyroidism and ophthalmopathy. Researchers amplified the TCR beta CDR3 regions from RNA transcripts. The HTBI primer set was used in a first-round RT-PCR of the TCR CDR3. MiXCR was run by TCRdb on the multiplex PCR reads, yielding one entry per CDR3 protein. The sample holds 600,000 to 650,000 distinct CDR3 sequences; around 21% are singletons and the top ten take 34%. This clonotype has more than one count but fewer than ten. After removal of 4 bases from V and 8 bases from J, the junction contained 10 bases not matched to a gene. The germline V gene encodes CDR1 SGDLS and CDR2 YYNGEE. This CDR3 has 15 residues.

Source material: blood. The TCR comes from a man aged 30 to 39 with Graves' ophthalmopathy. The chain has TRBV9 and TRBJ2-4; 9 bases are shared with TRBD1. As DNA, the CDR3 is TGTGCCAGCAGCACTCGGGACAGGGATATGGACATTCAGTACTTC. Protein: CASSTRDRDMDIQYF.